Here is one T cell receptor beta chain with its context. Its specificity is not known. The CDR3 totals 15 residues. Germline loops: CDR1 LNHDA, CDR2 SQIVND (reference sequence). Trimming removed 0 bases at V and 2 bases at J, with 11 bases between. This sample was taken from a study of siplizumab effects on memory and regulatory T cells. Broader study findings: Some alloreactive sequences were traceable to unstimulated CD4+ memory cells, and siplizumab significantly reduced them.

Sequencing of each sample assayed some 9.2 x 10^4 TCR templates. Data came from immunoSEQ multiplex PCR; TCRdb stores just in-frame clones and leaves some out. The sample has roughly 100,000 clones; 85% to 95% are singletons. The TCR originated in a human donor in good health. The specimen was Tregs sorted from blood. The chain joins TRBV19 to TRBJ2-7; D possibly corresponds to TRBD1 (6 bases). The CDR3 reads CASSIDPTGPYEQYF. CDR3 sequence (DNA): TGTGCCAGTAGTATAGACCCGACAGGACCCTACGAGCAGTACTTC.